This entry concerns a single T cell receptor beta chain. Its antigen is currently unknown. The data were obtained in a study of CD4 T cells in relation to SARS-CoV-2 and coronaviruses. For the study at large: ViraFEST: approximately 10-day antigen culture of PBMCs, then TCR beta CDR3 sequencing. Median patient age was 38.5 years, spanning 21 to 72 years.

Using immunoSEQ multiplex PCR, the repertoire was profiled, and TCRdb retains in-frame clones only, with some absent. In the table there are some 40,000 clones, around 77% of which are singletons. Study-wide points: Memory recall responses, not primary responses primed in culture, are what the assay detects. In roughly 60% of donors, memory CD4+ clonotypes crossrecognized SARS-CoV-2 and at least one common cold coronavirus spike.

V was cut by 2 bases and J by 2 bases, with 6 bases left in between. The CDR3 sequence is 13 residues long. Sequenced input: memory CD4+ T cells from PBMCs, cultured in vitro. This TCR derives from an adult with COVID-19. This chain uses TRBV12-3 or TRBV12-4 with TRBJ1-1; D remains ambiguous. CDR3 loop: CASSLQSNTEAFF. In nucleotides, the CDR3 is TGTGCCAGCAGTTTACAAAGTAACACTGAAGCTTTCTTT.